This T cell receptor beta chain was profiled in a study of T cell repertoires in cytomegalovirus infection. Overall study context: An indication of both CMV infection and matching HLA type came from public TCR beta signatures. The study, taken as a whole, reports: Predominance within the ex vivo response was attributable to HLA-C-restricted CMV-specific TCR beta clonotypes.

In TCRdb, the reads were re-called with MiXCR into one record per CDR3 protein. The sample shows more than 400,000 distinct CDR3 sequences, more than 20% of them seen only once. Ten or more counts support this clonotype. Its antigen is not identified. The sequence was collected from a human donor in good health (CMV status not recorded). Some clones in this sample may be carry-over from other donors' samples. The source material was PBMCs.

The CDR3 nucleotides read TGTGCCAGCAGCTTAGGACTGCAAGAGACCCAGTACTTC. Residues: CASSLGLQETQYF. The rearrangement uses TRBV11-2 and TRBJ2-5; D not resolved. V was pared by 1 base and J by 2 bases, with 5 bases between. This CDR3 is built from 13 residues. Per germline, CDR1 SGHAT and CDR2 FQNNGV.